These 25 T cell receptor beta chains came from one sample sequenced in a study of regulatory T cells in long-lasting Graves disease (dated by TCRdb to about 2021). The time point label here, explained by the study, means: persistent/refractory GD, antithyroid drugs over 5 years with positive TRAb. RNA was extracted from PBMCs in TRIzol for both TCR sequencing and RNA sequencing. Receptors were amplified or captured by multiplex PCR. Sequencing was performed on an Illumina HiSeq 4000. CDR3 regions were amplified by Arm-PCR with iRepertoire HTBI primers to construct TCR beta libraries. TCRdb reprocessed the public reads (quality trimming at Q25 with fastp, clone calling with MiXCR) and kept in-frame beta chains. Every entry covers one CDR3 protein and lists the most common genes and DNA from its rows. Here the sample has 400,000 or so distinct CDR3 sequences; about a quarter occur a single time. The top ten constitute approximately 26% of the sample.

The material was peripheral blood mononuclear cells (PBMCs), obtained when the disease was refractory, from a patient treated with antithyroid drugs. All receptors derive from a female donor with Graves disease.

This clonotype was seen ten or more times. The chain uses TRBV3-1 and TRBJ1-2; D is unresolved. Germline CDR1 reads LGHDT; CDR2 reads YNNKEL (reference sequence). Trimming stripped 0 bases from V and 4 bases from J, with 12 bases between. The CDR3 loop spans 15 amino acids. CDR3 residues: CASSQDTQASYGYTF. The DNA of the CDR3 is TGTGCCAGCAGCCAAGATACCCAGGCAAGCTATGGCTACACCTTC.

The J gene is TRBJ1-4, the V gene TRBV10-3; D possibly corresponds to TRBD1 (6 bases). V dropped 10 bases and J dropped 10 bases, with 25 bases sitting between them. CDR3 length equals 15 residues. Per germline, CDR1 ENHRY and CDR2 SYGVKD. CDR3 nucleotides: TGTGCCAGGGGGCGCGTCAGGGCGTTCGTACGAAAACTGTTTTTT. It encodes CARGRVRAFVRKLFF.

The CDR3 nucleotides are TGTGCCAGCAGTTTAGTTGGAGGTTACAATGAGCAGTTCTTC. Protein: CASSLVGGYNEQFF. V usage is TRBV12-3 or TRBV12-4 and J usage is TRBJ2-1, with TRBD2 as a possible D gene (5 bases). V shed 1 base and J shed 4 bases, with 8 bases lying between them. This CDR3 is 14 amino acids long.

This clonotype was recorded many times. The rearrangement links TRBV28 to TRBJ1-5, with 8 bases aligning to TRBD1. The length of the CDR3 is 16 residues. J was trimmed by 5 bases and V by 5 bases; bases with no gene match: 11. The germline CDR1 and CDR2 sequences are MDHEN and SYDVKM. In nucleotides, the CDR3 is TGTGCCAGCAGTCCCCGTGGACAGGGAAGGGATCAGCCCCAGCATTTT. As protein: CASSPRGQGRDQPQHF.

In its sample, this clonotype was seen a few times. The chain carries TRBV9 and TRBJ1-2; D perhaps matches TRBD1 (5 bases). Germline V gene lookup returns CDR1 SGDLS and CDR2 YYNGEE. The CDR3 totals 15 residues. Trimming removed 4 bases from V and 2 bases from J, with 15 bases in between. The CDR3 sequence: CASSPRDPPNYGYTF. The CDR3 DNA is TGTGCCAGCAGCCCCCGGGACCCGCCAAACTATGGCTACACCTTC.

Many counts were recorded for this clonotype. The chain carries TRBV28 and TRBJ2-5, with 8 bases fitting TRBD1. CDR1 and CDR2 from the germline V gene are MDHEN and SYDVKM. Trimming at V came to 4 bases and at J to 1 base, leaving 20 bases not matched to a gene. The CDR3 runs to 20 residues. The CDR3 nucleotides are TGTGCCAGCAGTTCCTCGAGTTCGGGACAGGCACGTAAACCCCAAGAGACCCAGTACTTC. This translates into CASSSSSSGQARKPQETQYF.

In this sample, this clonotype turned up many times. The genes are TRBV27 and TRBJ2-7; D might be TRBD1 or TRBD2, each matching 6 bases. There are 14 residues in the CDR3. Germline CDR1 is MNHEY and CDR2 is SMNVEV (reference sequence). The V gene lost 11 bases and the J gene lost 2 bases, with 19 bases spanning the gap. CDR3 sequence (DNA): TGTGCCGCAAGTTCGGGCCGGGGGCCCTACGAGCAGTACTTC. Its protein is CAASSGRGPYEQYF.

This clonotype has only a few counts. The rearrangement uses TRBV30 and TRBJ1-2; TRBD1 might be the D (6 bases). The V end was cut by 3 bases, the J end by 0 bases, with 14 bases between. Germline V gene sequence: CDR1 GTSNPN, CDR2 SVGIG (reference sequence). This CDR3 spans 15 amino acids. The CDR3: CAWSTGTLANYGYTF. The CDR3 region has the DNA TGTGCCTGGAGCACCGGGACACTAGCTAACTATGGCTACACCTTC.

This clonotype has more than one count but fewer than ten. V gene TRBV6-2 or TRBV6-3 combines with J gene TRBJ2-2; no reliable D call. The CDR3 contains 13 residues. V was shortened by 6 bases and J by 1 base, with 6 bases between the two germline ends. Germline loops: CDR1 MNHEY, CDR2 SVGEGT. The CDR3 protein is CASSIQNTGELFF. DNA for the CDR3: TGTGCCAGCAGCATACAGAACACCGGGGAGCTGTTTTTT.

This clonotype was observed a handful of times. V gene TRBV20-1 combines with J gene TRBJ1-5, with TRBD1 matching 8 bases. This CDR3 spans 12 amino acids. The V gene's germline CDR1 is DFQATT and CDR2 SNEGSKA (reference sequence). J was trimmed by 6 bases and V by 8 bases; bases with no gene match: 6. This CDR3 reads CSTGQGGQPQHF. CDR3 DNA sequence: TGCAGTACCGGACAGGGTGGTCAGCCCCAGCATTTT.

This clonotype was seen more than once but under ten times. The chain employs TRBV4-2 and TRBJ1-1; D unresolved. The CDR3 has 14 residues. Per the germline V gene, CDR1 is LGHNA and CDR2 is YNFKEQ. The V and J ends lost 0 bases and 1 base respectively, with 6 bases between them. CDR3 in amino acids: CASSQDSPNTEAFF. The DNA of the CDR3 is TGTGCCAGCAGCCAAGATTCCCCGAACACTGAAGCTTTCTTT.

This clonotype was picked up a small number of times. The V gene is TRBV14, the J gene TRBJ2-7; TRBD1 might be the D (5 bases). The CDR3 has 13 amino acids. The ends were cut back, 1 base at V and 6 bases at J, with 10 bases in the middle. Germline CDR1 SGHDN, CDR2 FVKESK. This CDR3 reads CASSQVGHSEQYF. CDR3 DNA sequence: TGTGCCAGCAGCCAAGTCGGACATTCCGAGCAGTACTTC.

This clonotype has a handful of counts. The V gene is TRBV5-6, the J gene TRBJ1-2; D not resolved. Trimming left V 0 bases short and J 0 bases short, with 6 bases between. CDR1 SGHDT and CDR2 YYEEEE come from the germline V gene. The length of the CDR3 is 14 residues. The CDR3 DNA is TGTGCCAGCAGCTTGGTTCAGTCTAACTATGGCTACACCTTC. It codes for CASSLVQSNYGYTF.

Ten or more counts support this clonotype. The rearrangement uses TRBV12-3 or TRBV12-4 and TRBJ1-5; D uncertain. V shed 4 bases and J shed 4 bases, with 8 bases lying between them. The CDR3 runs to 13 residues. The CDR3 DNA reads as TGTGCCAGCAGTTGGACCAGAAATCAGCCCCAGCATTTT. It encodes CASSWTRNQPQHF.

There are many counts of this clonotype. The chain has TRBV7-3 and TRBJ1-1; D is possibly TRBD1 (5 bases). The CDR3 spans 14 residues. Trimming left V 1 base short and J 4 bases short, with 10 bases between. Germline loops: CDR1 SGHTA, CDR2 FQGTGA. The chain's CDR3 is CASSLIPGPTEAFF. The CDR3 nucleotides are TGTGCCAGCAGCTTAATTCCAGGGCCCACTGAAGCTTTCTTT.

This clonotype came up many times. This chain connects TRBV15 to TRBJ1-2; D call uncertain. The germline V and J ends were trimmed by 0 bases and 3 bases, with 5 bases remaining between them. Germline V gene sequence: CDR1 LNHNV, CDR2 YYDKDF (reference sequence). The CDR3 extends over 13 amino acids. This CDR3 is CATSREGYYGYTF. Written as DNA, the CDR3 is TGTGCCACCAGCAGAGAGGGGTACTATGGCTACACCTTC.

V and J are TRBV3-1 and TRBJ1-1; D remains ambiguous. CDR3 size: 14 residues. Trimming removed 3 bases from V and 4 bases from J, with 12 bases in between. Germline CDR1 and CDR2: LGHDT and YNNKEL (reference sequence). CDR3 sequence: CASSQLHRSTEAFF. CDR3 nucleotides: TGTGCCAGCAGCCAGCTTCATCGAAGCACTGAAGCTTTCTTT.

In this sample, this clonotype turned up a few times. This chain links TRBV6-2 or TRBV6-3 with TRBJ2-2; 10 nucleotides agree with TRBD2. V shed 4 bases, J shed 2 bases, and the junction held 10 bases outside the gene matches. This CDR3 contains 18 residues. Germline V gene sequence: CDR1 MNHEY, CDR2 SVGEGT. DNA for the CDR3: TGTGCCAGCAGTTCTTTAACTAGCGGGGAATCCAACACCGGGGAGCTGTTTTTT. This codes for CASSSLTSGESNTGELFF.

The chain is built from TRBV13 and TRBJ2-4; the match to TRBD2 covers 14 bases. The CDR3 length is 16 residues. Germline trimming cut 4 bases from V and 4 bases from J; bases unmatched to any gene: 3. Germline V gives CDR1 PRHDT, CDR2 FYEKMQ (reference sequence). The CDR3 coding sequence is TGTGCCAGCAGCTCGGGACTAGCGGGAGCTAAAAACATTCAGTACTTC. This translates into CASSSGLAGAKNIQYF.

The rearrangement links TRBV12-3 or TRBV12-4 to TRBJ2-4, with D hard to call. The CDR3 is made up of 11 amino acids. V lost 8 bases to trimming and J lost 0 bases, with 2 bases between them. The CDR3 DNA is TGTGCCAGCTCAGCCAAAAACATTCAGTACTTC. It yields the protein CASSAKNIQYF.

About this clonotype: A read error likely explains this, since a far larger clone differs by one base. The CDR3 region is CASSQERTYEQYF. DNA of the CDR3: TGTGCCAGCAGTCAAGAGAGGACCTACGAGCAGTACTTC. The chain carries TRBV7-2 and TRBJ2-7; D not certain. The V gene's germline CDR1 is SGHTA and CDR2 FQGNSA. The CDR3 runs 13 residues. Between the trimmed V and J ends, which lost 6 bases and 2 bases, there was a span of 11 bases.

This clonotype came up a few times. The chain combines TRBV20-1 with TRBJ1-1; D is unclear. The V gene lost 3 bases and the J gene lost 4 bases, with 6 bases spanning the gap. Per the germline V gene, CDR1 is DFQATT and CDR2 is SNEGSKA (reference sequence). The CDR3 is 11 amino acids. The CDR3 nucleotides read TGCAGTGCTAGTGCGGGCACTGAAGCTTTCTTT. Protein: CSASAGTEAFF.

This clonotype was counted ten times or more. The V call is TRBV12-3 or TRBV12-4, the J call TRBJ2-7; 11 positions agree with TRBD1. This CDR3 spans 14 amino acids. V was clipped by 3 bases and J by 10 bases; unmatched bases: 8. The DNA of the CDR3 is TGTGCCAGCAGTTTCCTCGGACAGGGGGCGTCTCAGTACTTC. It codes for CASSFLGQGASQYF.

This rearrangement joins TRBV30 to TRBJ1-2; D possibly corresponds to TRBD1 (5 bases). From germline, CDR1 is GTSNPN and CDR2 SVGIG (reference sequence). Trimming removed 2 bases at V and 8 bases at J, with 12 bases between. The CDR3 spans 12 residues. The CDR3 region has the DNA TGTGCCTGGAGTACAGGTCTGGGAGGCTACACCTTC. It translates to CAWSTGLGGYTF.

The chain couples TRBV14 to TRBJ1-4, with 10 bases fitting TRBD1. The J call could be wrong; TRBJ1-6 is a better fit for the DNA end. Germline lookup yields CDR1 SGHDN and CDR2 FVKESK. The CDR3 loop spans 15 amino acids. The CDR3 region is CASSQGTGGNSPLHF. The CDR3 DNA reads TGTGCCAGCAGCCAAGGGACAGGGGGTAATTCACCCCTCCACTTT.